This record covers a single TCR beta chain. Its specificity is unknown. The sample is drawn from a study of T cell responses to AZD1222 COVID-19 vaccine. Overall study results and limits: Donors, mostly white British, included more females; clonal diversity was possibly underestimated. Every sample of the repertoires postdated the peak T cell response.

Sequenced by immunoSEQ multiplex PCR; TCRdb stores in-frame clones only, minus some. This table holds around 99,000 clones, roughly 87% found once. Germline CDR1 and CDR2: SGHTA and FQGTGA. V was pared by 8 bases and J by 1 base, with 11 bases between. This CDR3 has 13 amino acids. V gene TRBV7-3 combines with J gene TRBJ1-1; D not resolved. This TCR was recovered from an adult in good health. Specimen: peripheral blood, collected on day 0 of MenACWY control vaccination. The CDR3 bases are TGTGCCAGCGGCGGGTTGGAGAACACTGAAGCTTTCTTT. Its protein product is CASGGLENTEAFF.